The entry below gives a single T cell receptor (beta chain) sequence along with its context. Its antigen is as yet unknown. This was the immunoSEQ version 4 assay in survey mode. Profiling relied on immunoSEQ multiplex PCR, and the TCRdb table lists in-frame clones only, not all of them. Of tens of thousands of clones in the sample, 78% were seen once. This specimen belongs to a study of persistence of HIV-infected CD4 T cells. As for the study in general: A median of about eight years of suppressive ART preceded sampling.

V was cut by 6 bases and J by 5 bases, with 19 bases left in between. From germline, CDR1 is MRHNA and CDR2 SNTAGT. This CDR3 is built from 15 residues. Study-level results: TCRbeta richness was lower in CMV- and Gag-responding cells than in anti-CD3/anti-CD28-responding cells.

Overlapping HIV-1 Gag 15-mer peptides at about 1 ug per peptide per mL were used. CD40L-negative CD69-negative CD45RO-high memory CD4+ T cells were sorted as populations depleted of antigen-responding cells. Suppressive ART was started during chronic HIV-1 infection in these adults. This TCR was sampled from an adult man with HIV who was CMV-seropositive. The sample consisted of CD4+ T cells sorted from PBMCs after roughly 20-hour stimulation, taken from a patient who received antiretroviral therapy. The J gene is TRBJ1-2, the V gene TRBV6-4, with D possibly TRBD1 on 5 matching bases. The CDR3 DNA follows: TGTGCCAGCAGGATCGCCCCGGGGGGGACGTATGGCTACACCTTC. As protein: CASRIAPGGTYGYTF.